This T cell receptor (beta chain) originates from a study of blood T cell repertoires in COVID-19. Produced via immunoSEQ multiplex PCR; TCRdb's table is partial and in-frame only. The sample lists just over 250,000 clones, around 90% occurring once. In germline, CDR1 is LNHDA, CDR2 SQIVND (reference sequence). CDR3 length equals 14 residues. With V trimmed by 2 bases and J by 2 bases, 2 bases remained unmatched. Sequencing input: peripheral blood. The V gene is TRBV19, the J gene TRBJ2-7; TRBD2 matches 8 bases. The TCR sequence derives from a woman aged 70-85 years with COVID-19, enrolled during active disease. The CDR3 is CASSITSGPYEQYF. The CDR3 region has the DNA TGTGCCAGTAGTATAACTAGCGGTCCCTACGAGCAGTACTTC.